The rows below give T cell receptor beta chains drawn from one sample of a study of T cell responses to AZD1222 COVID-19 vaccine. Generated by immunoSEQ multiplex PCR, the TCRdb table keeps only in-frame clones and is missing some. The sample has roughly 50,000 clones, 89% seen once. Sequencing was performed on peripheral blood, taken on day 0 of AZD1222 vaccination. All receptors derive from an adult in good health. CDR3s include the opening cysteine and the closing phenylalanine or tryptophan. D genes are given only for firm matches. Size values are once, few and many counts, or a class for expanded clones, and some rows have none.

cdr3_length j_call d_call v_call clone_size cdr3_aa cdr3_nt
15 TRBJ2-3 TRBD2 TRBV20-1 . CSASYLAGIPDTQYF TGCAGTGCTAGTTATCTAGCGGGTATACCAGATACGCAGTATTTT
16 TRBJ1-2 . TRBV4-2 . CASSPGEVLTNYGYTF TGTGCCAGCAGCCCGGGCGAGGTCCTTACTAACTATGGCTACACCTTC
14 TRBJ1-4 . TRBV9 . CASSAGGTNEKLFF TGTGCCAGCAGCGCCGGGGGAACTAATGAAAAACTGTTTTTT
19 TRBJ2-2 TRBD2 TRBV4-1 . CASSQEAQVGAGGTGELFF TGCGCCAGCAGCCAAGAAGCCCAGGTTGGAGCGGGAGGCACCGGGGAGCTGTTTTTT
13 TRBJ2-7 . TRBV27 . CASSLSRGYEQYF TGTGCCAGCAGTTTATCTAGGGGCTACGAGCAGTACTTC
15 TRBJ1-6 TRBD1 TRBV9 . CASSPGTGYNSPLHF TGTGCCAGCAGCCCGGGGACAGGGTATAATTCACCCCTCCACTTT
12 TRBJ2-1 TRBD1 TRBV10-3 . CAIRMTGDEQFF TGTGCCATCAGGATGACAGGGGATGAGCAGTTCTTC
14 TRBJ1-5 TRBD1 TRBV2 . CASSDPGGSQPQHF TGTGCCAGCAGTGACCCAGGGGGCAGTCAGCCCCAGCATTTT
14 TRBJ2-7 TRBD2 TRBV6-5 . CASSYSAGAYEQYF TGTGCCAGCAGTTATTCGGCGGGAGCCTACGAGCAGTACTTC
15 TRBJ2-1 . TRBV7-3 . CASSPTSGWSAEQFF TGTGCCAGCAGCCCGACCTCCGGGTGGAGCGCTGAGCAGTTCTTC
13 TRBJ2-1 . TRBV28 few CASTQGGGNEQFF TGTGCCAGCACCCAGGGGGGGGGTAATGAGCAGTTCTTC
13 TRBJ2-5 TRBD2 TRBV29-1 . CSSWGGKGEAQYF TGCAGCTCTTGGGGGGGAAAGGGAGAGGCCCAGTACTTC
14 TRBJ2-3 . TRBV19 . CASSPDRGTDTQYF TGTGCCAGTAGCCCCGATCGGGGTACAGATACGCAGTATTTT
15 TRBJ2-1 TRBD2 TRBV5-1 . CATSTSGGSYNEQFF TGCGCCACATCGACTAGCGGGGGCTCCTACAATGAGCAGTTCTTC
13 TRBJ2-7 . TRBV7-9 . CASSLAGGYEQYF TGTGCCAGCAGCTTAGCGGGAGGATACGAGCAGTACTTC
15 TRBJ2-4 . TRBV6-6 . CASMRGRAAKNIQYF TGTGCCAGCATGAGGGGCAGGGCGGCCAAAAACATTCAGTACTTC
15 TRBJ2-2 TRBD1 TRBV25-1 once CASSPGTGDTGELFF TGTGCCAGCAGTCCCGGGACAGGGGACACCGGGGAGCTGTTTTTT
18 TRBJ2-7 TRBD2 TRBV4-2 . CASSQPTRGLAGVYEQYF TGTGCCAGCAGCCAACCCACGAGGGGGCTAGCGGGAGTATACGAGCAGTACTTC
13 TRBJ2-3 . TRBV3-1/TRBV3-2 . CASSQALTDTQYF TGTGCCAGCAGCCAAGCCCTGACAGATACGCAGTATTTT
17 TRBJ1-1 TRBD1 TRBV11-1 . CASSLARNRGGSTEAFF TGTGCCAGCAGCTTAGCCCGAAACAGGGGTGGCAGCACTGAAGCTTTCTTT
14 TRBJ2-7 TRBD1 TRBV7-9 . CASSFEGTGVEQYF TGTGCCAGCAGCTTTGAGGGAACAGGGGTTGAGCAGTACTTC
15 TRBJ2-1 TRBD2 TRBV6-4 . CASSGAGGRNNEQFF TGTGCCAGCAGTGGAGCGGGAGGGCGGAACAATGAGCAGTTCTTC
15 TRBJ2-7 TRBD1 TRBV18 . CASSPPGQGEYEQYF TGTGCCAGCTCACCACCGGGACAGGGGGAATACGAGCAGTACTTC
15 TRBJ1-2 . TRBV5-8 . CASSLASTRLGGYTF TGTGCCAGCAGCTTGGCCAGCACCCGCCTCGGAGGCTACACCTTC
15 TRBJ2-7 . TRBV30 few CAWSPRKGISYEQYF TGTGCCTGGAGCCCGCGAAAGGGAATCTCCTACGAGCAGTACTTC
14 TRBJ1-4 . TRBV10-2 . CASSAFLRGEKLFF TGCGCCAGCAGTGCATTTTTAAGGGGGGAAAAACTGTTTTTT
15 TRBJ2-3 . TRBV6-5 . CASKGDSGITDTQYF TGTGCCAGCAAAGGGGACAGCGGGATCACAGATACGCAGTATTTT
15 TRBJ1-5 . TRBV10-3 . CAISESRQTGGAQHF TGTGCCATCAGTGAGTCCCGACAGACTGGAGGAGCCCAGCATTTT
16 TRBJ1-2 TRBD1 TRBV7-9 . CASSVDRGLANYGYTF TGTGCCAGCAGCGTGGACAGGGGGTTAGCTAACTATGGCTACACCTTC
14 TRBJ1-1 . TRBV28 . CASSSTQGLTEAFF TGTGCCAGCAGCTCGACACAGGGCCTAACTGAAGCTTTCTTT
16 TRBJ2-3 TRBD2 TRBV29-1 . CSVVGGRARLTDTQYF TGCAGCGTTGTTGGCGGGAGGGCCCGGCTCACAGATACGCAGTATTTT
22 TRBJ1-1 TRBD1 TRBV27 . CASTAGVRPGGRDRGLGTEAFF TGTGCCAGCACTGCGGGAGTCCGCCCAGGTGGGCGGGACAGGGGGCTTGGCACTGAAGCTTTCTTT
15 TRBJ1-1 TRBD1 TRBV6-6 . CASSWDRGMNTEAFF TGTGCCAGCAGCTGGGACAGGGGGATGAACACTGAAGCTTTCTTT
15 TRBJ2-1 TRBD2 TRBV19 . CASSIDGGRGNEQFF TGTGCCAGTAGTATAGACGGCGGGAGGGGCAATGAGCAGTTCTTC
14 TRBJ1-1 . TRBV27 . CASSPIQGNTEAFF TGTGCCAGCAGTCCTATACAGGGGAACACTGAAGCTTTCTTT
12 TRBJ2-1 . TRBV6-2/TRBV6-3 . CASSPGVGEQFF TGTGCCAGCAGTCCCGGAGTAGGTGAGCAGTTCTTC
16 TRBJ2-5 TRBD2 TRBV7-8 . CASSLVAGGGKETQYF TGTGCCAGCAGCTTGGTAGCGGGAGGAGGAAAAGAGACCCAGTACTTC
14 TRBJ2-1 TRBD2 TRBV10-3 . CAIAMGEGYNEQFF TGTGCCATCGCGATGGGGGAGGGCTACAATGAGCAGTTCTTC
12 TRBJ2-5 . TRBV30 . CALVGGGETQYF TGTGCCTTAGTGGGGGGAGGAGAGACCCAGTACTTC
11 TRBJ1-1 TRBD1 TRBV6-5 . CASNRGTEAFF TGTGCCAGTAACAGGGGCACTGAAGCTTTCTTT
12 TRBJ2-7 . TRBV6-5 once CASSYMGYEQYF TGTGCCAGCAGTTATATGGGCTACGAGCAGTACTTC
15 TRBJ2-7 . TRBV6-5 . CASSYFGGEVGEQYF TGTGCCAGCAGTTACTTCGGCGGGGAGGTGGGGGAGCAGTACTTC
17 TRBJ1-5 . TRBV21-1 . CASSIRTGTAQNQPQHF TGTGCCAGCAGCATCCGGACCGGGACCGCTCAAAATCAGCCCCAGCATTTT
11 TRBJ1-1 . TRBV12-3/TRBV12-4 once CASSSRFTAFF TGTGCCAGCAGTTCCCGGTTTACAGCTTTCTTT
13 TRBJ1-5 . TRBV6-5 . CASRRVVDQPQHF TGTGCCAGCAGAAGGGTCGTCGATCAGCCCCAGCATTTT
15 TRBJ2-7 TRBD2 TRBV4-1 . CASSQTSGSLYEQYF TGCGCCAGCAGCCAAACTAGCGGGAGCTTGTACGAGCAGTACTTC
21 TRBJ2-7 TRBD1 TRBV5-1 . CASSLAAQGVFSHSTAYEQYF TGCGCCAGCAGCTTGGCCGCGCAGGGGGTTTTCTCCCACTCGACTGCCTACGAGCAGTACTTC
15 TRBJ1-4 . TRBV10-3 . CAISESGGRNEKLFF TGTGCCATCAGTGAGTCGGGAGGTAGAAACGAAAAACTGTTTTTT
14 TRBJ2-1 . TRBV6-5 . CASHFSLTYNEQFF TGTGCCAGCCATTTCAGCCTAACCTACAATGAGCAGTTCTTC
14 TRBJ2-3 TRBD2 TRBV10-3 . CAISPGLHTDTQYF TGTGCCATCAGCCCGGGACTACACACAGATACGCAGTATTTT
18 TRBJ2-7 TRBD2 TRBV30 . CAWSAGTSGRTDSYEQYF TGTGCCTGGAGCGCTGGGACTAGCGGGAGGACGGACTCCTACGAGCAGTACTTC
14 TRBJ1-2 . TRBV28 . CASSPGGGGYGYTF TGTGCCAGCAGCCCTGGGGGGGGCGGCTATGGCTACACCTTC
12 TRBJ1-2 . TRBV24-1 . CATSTGLGGYTF TGTGCCACCAGTACAGGGCTAGGAGGCTACACCTTC
14 TRBJ1-6 . TRBV5-1 . CASSSGDAGSPLHF TGCGCCAGCAGCTCAGGGGACGCCGGGTCACCCCTCCACTTT
15 TRBJ2-7 TRBD2 TRBV28 . CASSSPGRGGYEQYF TGTGCCAGCAGTTCCCCGGGGAGGGGCGGCTACGAGCAGTACTTC
15 TRBJ1-4 . TRBV28 . CASSLWTEGNEKLFF TGTGCCAGCAGTCTCTGGACGGAGGGGAATGAAAAACTGTTTTTT
15 TRBJ2-7 TRBD1 TRBV6-5 . CASSYSRTGGYEQYF TGTGCCAGCAGTTACTCGAGGACAGGGGGTTACGAGCAGTACTTC
15 TRBJ2-2 . TRBV5-1 . CASSLLAKNTGELFF TGCGCCAGCAGCTTGTTAGCAAAGAACACCGGGGAGCTGTTTTTT
13 TRBJ2-7 . TRBV5-1 . CASSSGLEYEQYF TGCGCCAGCAGCTCAGGGTTAGAATACGAGCAGTACTTC
12 TRBJ1-2 . TRBV19 . CASSQENYGYTF TGTGCCAGTAGTCAGGAGAACTATGGCTACACCTTC